This T cell receptor (beta chain) emerged from a study of regulatory T cells in long-lasting Graves disease. This clonotype was recorded many times. The antigen remains undetermined. Time point indicated: newly diagnosed GD, antithyroid drugs for less than 3 months. TCR sequences were obtained from RNA taken from PBMCs. An endocrinology department in Xi'an, China, supplied the patients. Study-level results: Persistent Graves' disease cases displayed lower TCR diversity than newly diagnosed ones.

Trimming at V came to 5 bases and at J to 3 bases, leaving 11 bases not matched to a gene. The germline gives CDR1 MNHEY, CDR2 SMNVEV (reference sequence). CDR3 size: 16 residues. Both iRepertoire HTBI primers and Arm-PCR of CDR3 regions were used to build the TCR beta libraries. From the multiplex PCR reads, TCRdb called clonotypes with MiXCR, one entry per CDR3 protein. This table has some 250,000 distinct CDR3 sequences, around 17% appearing once. The sequenced sample was peripheral blood mononuclear cells (PBMCs), obtained at new diagnosis, from a patient treated with antithyroid drugs. This sequence originates from a female donor with Graves disease. The chain links TRBV27 to TRBJ2-7; TRBD1 aligns across 9 bases. The DNA of the CDR3 is TGTGCCAGCAGTGCTACACGGGACAGGGTAGGCTACGAGCAGTACTTC. Amino acids: CASSATRDRVGYEQYF.